One and the same sample provided the 20 T cell receptor beta chains below, sequenced in a study of cytomegalovirus exposure and HLA in healthy donors. Both 60 Vbeta primers and 13 Jbeta primers went into the PCR. Assay used: immunoSEQ multiplex PCR; TCRdb lists only in-frame clones, some missing. The sample carries 95,000 to 110,000 clones, around 82% recorded once. Sequenced: PBMCs. These receptors all stem from a woman aged 40 to 50 in good health and CMV-seronegative.

V gene TRBV19 combines with J gene TRBJ1-2, with D perhaps TRBD1 (6 bases). Germline V lookup: CDR1 LNHDA, CDR2 SQIVND (reference sequence). This CDR3 is built from 15 residues. Trimming removed 3 bases from V and 5 bases from J, with 16 bases in between. CDR3 residues: CASSIGTGSLYGYTF. Here the CDR3 DNA reads TGTGCCAGTAGTATCGGTACAGGGAGCCTTTATGGCTACACCTTC.

The chain joins TRBV29-1 to TRBJ1-1, with D perhaps TRBD1 (6 bases). In germline, CDR1 is SQVTM, CDR2 ANQGSEA. The CDR3 consists of 14 residues. V was cut by 4 bases and J by 0 bases, with 12 bases left in between. The CDR3 reads CSVAYRAVNTEAFF. The CDR3 DNA is TGCAGCGTTGCCTACAGGGCCGTGAACACTGAAGCTTTCTTT.

This chain's CDR3 is CASTPGTGSPYNEQFF. As DNA, the CDR3 is TGTGCCAGTACCCCAGGGACAGGGTCCCCCTACAATGAGCAGTTCTTC. The gene calls are TRBV19 and TRBJ2-1, with TRBD1 matching 9 bases. This CDR3 is 16 amino acids long. Germline CDR1 reads LNHDA; CDR2 reads SQIVND (reference sequence). Losses at the gene ends were 7 bases for V and 2 bases for J; bases not matched to a gene: 9.

This clone has just one count. This chain joins TRBV21-1 and TRBJ2-1; the table's D call, TRBD2, has no DNA check behind it. TRBV21-1 is flagged as a pseudogene. CDR3 length: 21 amino acids. CDR3 loop: CASSLRPGLAGPTDSYNEQFF. DNA for the CDR3: TGTGCCAGCAGCCTACGACCCGGACTAGCGGGCCCGACCGACTCCTACAATGAGCAGTTCTTC.

This clone was counted between two and nine times. V gene TRBV4-3 combines with J gene TRBJ1-1; unclear D gene. The CDR3 consists of 15 residues. V was trimmed by 0 bases and J by 0 bases, leaving 8 bases between them. CDR1 is LGHNA, CDR2 YSLEER, per germline. The CDR3 reads CASSQDRRMNTEAFF. As DNA, the CDR3 is TGCGCCAGCAGCCAAGATCGGCGGATGAACACTGAAGCTTTCTTT.

This chain joins TRBV18 and TRBJ2-7; TRBD2 aligns across 12 bases. This CDR3 spans 15 amino acids. V trimming: 6 bases; J trimming: 3 bases; junction bases outside the gene matches: 6. The germline gives CDR1 KGHSH, CDR2 LQKENI. CDR3 residues: CASSDLAGGNYEQYF. CDR3 coding DNA: TGTGCCAGCTCTGACCTAGCGGGAGGGAACTACGAGCAGTACTTC.

The V gene is TRBV4-1, the J gene TRBJ2-4, with 9 bases aligning to TRBD1. The CDR3 runs to 14 residues. V lost 5 bases and J lost 12; bases outside the gene matches: 11. Germline assignment: CDR1 MGHRA and CDR2 YSYEKL. CDR3 region: CASSLSPGQGGQYF. The CDR3, as DNA: TGCGCCAGCAGCTTGAGTCCGGGACAGGGCGGTCAGTACTTC.

The chain has TRBV15 and TRBJ2-5; 7 bases align to TRBD1. CDR1 LNHNV and CDR2 YYDKDF come from the germline V gene (reference sequence). The V and J ends lost 8 bases and 1 base, in that order; junction bases with no gene match: 13. The CDR3 is 16 amino acids. The CDR3 loop reads CATDATDRAFQETQYF. DNA for the CDR3: TGTGCCACCGACGCGACCGACAGGGCATTCCAAGAGACCCAGTACTTC.

V gene TRBV7-2 combines with J gene TRBJ2-7; 8 positions agree with TRBD1. The CDR3 covers 15 residues. Germline V gives CDR1 SGHTA, CDR2 FQGNSA. J gave up 5 bases and V 4 bases, and 10 bases lay outside the gene matches. Here the CDR3 reads CASSSSLGQVNEQYF. CDR3 coding DNA: TGTGCCAGCAGCTCTTCCTTGGGACAGGTTAACGAGCAGTACTTC.

The chain is built from TRBV9 and TRBJ2-3; 7 bases are shared with TRBD2. The CDR3 is 16 amino acids. Germline CDR1 and CDR2: SGDLS and YYNGEE. J lost 2 bases, V lost 4 bases, and 10 bases had no gene match. The chain's CDR3 is CASSYGLVDYTDTQYF. CDR3 DNA sequence: TGTGCCAGCAGCTACGGACTAGTGGATTACACAGATACGCAGTATTTT.

There are a few counts of this clone. This sequence joins TRBV2 and TRBJ1-2, with 8 bases matching TRBD1. Germline trimming cut 6 bases from V and 4 bases from J; bases unmatched to any gene: 10. Germline V gene data show CDR1 as SNHLY and CDR2 as FYNNEI. There are 15 residues in the CDR3. The CDR3 loop is CASRAGQGFGYGYTF. The CDR3 DNA sequence: TGTGCCAGCAGAGCCGGACAGGGATTCGGCTATGGCTACACCTTC.

This clone was counted between two and nine times. V is TRBV4-3 and J is TRBJ2-2, with 7 bases lining up with TRBD1. After removal of 5 bases from V and 1 base from J, the junction contained 7 bases not matched to a gene. Germline CDR1 LGHNA, CDR2 YSLEER. The CDR3 is 16 amino acids. Written as DNA, the CDR3 is TGCGCCAGCAGCAACTATGGGGACAGGAACACCGGGGAGCTGTTTTTT. Its protein is CASSNYGDRNTGELFF.

The chain recombines TRBV14 with TRBJ2-3; TRBD2 matches at 7 bases. Germline V gene sequence: CDR1 SGHDN, CDR2 FVKESK. J lost 0 bases, V lost 1 base, and 1 base had no gene match. CDR3 size: 15 residues. The CDR3, as DNA: TGTGCCAGCAGCCAAGGGGACTACAGCACAGATACGCAGTATTTT. It yields the protein CASSQGDYSTDTQYF.

V and J are TRBV15 and TRBJ2-1; 8 nucleotides agree with TRBD2. The CDR3 is 16 amino acids. The V gene's germline CDR1 is LNHNV and CDR2 YYDKDF (reference sequence). The V and J ends lost 0 bases and 8 bases, in that order; junction bases with no gene match: 9. The CDR3 nucleotides are TGTGCCACCAGCAGAGATCAGGAGACTAGCGAGTATGAGCAGTTCTTC. Translation: CATSRDQETSEYEQFF. The full variable domain, with the rest looked up from reference TRBV15 and TRBJ2-1, is DAMVIQNPRYQVTQFGKPVTLSCSQTLNHNVMYWYQQKSSQAPKLLFHYYDKDFNNEADTPDNFQSRRPNTSFCFLDIRSPGLGDTAMYLCATSRDQETSEYEQFFGPGTRLTVL.

The V and J genes are TRBV18 and TRBJ2-3; TRBD2 matches 7 bases. With V trimmed by 0 bases and J by 5 bases, 8 bases remained unmatched. The CDR3 loop spans 16 amino acids. Germline CDR1 is KGHSH and CDR2 is LQKENI. This CDR3 is CASSPPGGRAVDTQYF. The CDR3 nucleotides read TGTGCCAGCTCACCACCTGGCGGGAGAGCTGTAGATACGCAGTATTTT.

The gene calls are TRBV7-2 and TRBJ1-2, with 8 positions matching TRBD1. V trimming: 3 bases; J trimming: 8 bases; junction bases outside the gene matches: 2. This CDR3 spans 12 amino acids. Germline loops: CDR1 SGHTA, CDR2 FQGNSA. CDR3 sequence (DNA): TGTGCCAGCAGCTTCACAGGGGGGGGCTACACCTTC. This codes for CASSFTGGGYTF.

The V call is TRBV7-9, the J call TRBJ2-7; 10 nucleotides align to TRBD1. Germline lookup yields CDR1 SEHNR and CDR2 FQNEAQ (reference sequence). V shed 4 bases and J 2 bases; nucleotides not matched to a gene: 8. This CDR3 is 16 amino acids long. In DNA form, the CDR3 reads TGTGCCAGCAGCTCTCTTACGGACAGGGGGGCCTACGAGCAGTACTTC. Protein product: CASSSLTDRGAYEQYF.

The genes are TRBV5-1 and TRBJ2-1; 9 nucleotides align to TRBD1. This CDR3 comprises 16 residues. Per the germline V gene, CDR1 is SGHRS and CDR2 is YFSETQ. With 7 bases clipped from V and 7 bases from J, the junction kept 15 bases outside the gene matches. The CDR3 is CASGRDGRTGENEQFF. In nucleotides, the CDR3 is TGCGCCAGCGGGCGAGACGGGAGGACAGGGGAGAATGAGCAGTTCTTC.

The chain joins TRBV7-2 to TRBJ2-1; D call uncertain. CDR3 size: 14 residues. Germline values: CDR1 SGHTA, CDR2 FQGNSA. V lost 1 base, J lost 1 base, and 5 bases lay in between. The CDR3 sequence is CASSLGQSYNEQFF. The CDR3 nucleotides are TGTGCCAGCAGCTTAGGGCAGTCCTACAATGAGCAGTTCTTC.

This rearrangement joins TRBV2 to TRBJ2-2; TRBD2 aligns across 7 bases. The V segment lost 3 bases and the J segment 4 bases; nucleotides outside the gene matches: 17. The CDR3 has 19 amino acids. Germline CDR1 SNHLY, CDR2 FYNNEI. The CDR3 coding sequence is TGTGCCAGCAGTGATCCCCGGTTAGGGCTAGCGGAGATCACCGGGGAGCTGTTTTTT. Its protein product is CASSDPRLGLAEITGELFF.